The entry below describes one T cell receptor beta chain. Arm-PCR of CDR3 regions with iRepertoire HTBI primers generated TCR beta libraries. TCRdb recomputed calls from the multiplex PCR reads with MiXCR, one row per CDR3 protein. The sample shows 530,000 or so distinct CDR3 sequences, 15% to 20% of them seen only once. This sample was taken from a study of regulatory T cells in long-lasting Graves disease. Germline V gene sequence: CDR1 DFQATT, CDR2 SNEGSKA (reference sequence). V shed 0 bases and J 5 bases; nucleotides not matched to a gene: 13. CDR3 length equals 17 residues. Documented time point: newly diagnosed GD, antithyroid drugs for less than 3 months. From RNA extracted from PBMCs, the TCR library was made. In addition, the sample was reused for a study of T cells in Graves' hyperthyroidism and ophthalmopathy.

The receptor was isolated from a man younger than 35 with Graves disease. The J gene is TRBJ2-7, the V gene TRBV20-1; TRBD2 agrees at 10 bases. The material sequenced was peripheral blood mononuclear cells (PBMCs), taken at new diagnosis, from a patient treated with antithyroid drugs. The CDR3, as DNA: TGCAGTGCTAGAGATTGGCAGGCTAGCGGGAGTGGCCACGAGCAGTACTTC. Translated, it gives CSARDWQASGSGHEQYF.